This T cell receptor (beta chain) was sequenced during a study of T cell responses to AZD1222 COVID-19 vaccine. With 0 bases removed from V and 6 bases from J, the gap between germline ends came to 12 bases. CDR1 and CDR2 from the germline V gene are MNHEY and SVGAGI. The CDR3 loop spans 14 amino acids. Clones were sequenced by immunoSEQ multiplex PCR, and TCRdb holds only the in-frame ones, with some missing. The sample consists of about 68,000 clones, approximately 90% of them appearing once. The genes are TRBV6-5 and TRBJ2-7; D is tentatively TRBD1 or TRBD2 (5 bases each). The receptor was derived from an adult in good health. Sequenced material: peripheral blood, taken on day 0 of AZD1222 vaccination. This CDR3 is CASSYSGTPGEQYF. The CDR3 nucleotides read TGTGCCAGCAGTTACTCGGGGACGCCGGGCGAGCAGTACTTC.